This entry describes one T cell receptor (beta chain). From germline, CDR1 is LNHDA and CDR2 SQIVND (reference sequence). The ends lost 5 bases at V and 6 bases at J; junction bases unmatched: 11. CDR3 size: 17 residues. Sequencing was performed with immunoSEQ multiplex PCR; in TCRdb, only in-frame clones are kept and a portion is missing. The sample yields tens of thousands of clones, 90% seen once. The data originate from a study of PD-1 blockade in classical Hodgkin lymphoma. Time point indicated: cycle 4 day 1 (C4D1), after more than 5 weeks of nivolumab. Relapses following autologous stem cell transplantation were seen in all patients, with brentuximab vedotin exposure varying.

The genes are TRBV19 and TRBJ2-1; 12 nucleotides line up with TRBD2. The sample consisted of peripheral blood mononuclear cells (PBMCs), taken before the fourth cycle of nivolumab. The TCR sequence derives from a human donor with classical Hodgkin lymphoma. The CDR3 spells CASSPSSGGASGNEQFF. DNA for the CDR3: TGTGCCAGTAGTCCTTCTAGCGGGGGGGCTTCGGGCAATGAGCAGTTCTTC.